This T cell receptor beta chain was sequenced in a study of blood T cell repertoires in COVID-19. The CDR3 loop spans 16 amino acids. Losses at the gene ends were 4 bases for V and 8 bases for J; bases not matched to a gene: 11. Germline CDR1 reads SGHDN; CDR2 reads FVKESK. Method: immunoSEQ multiplex PCR; TCRdb's copy keeps in-frame clones and lacks some. The sample lists about 240,000 clones, roughly four fifths occurring once. This sequence joins TRBV14 and TRBJ1-6; TRBD1 aligns across 7 bases. This TCR came from a woman aged 60-70 years with active or convalescent COVID-19. Sequenced material: peripheral blood. DNA for the CDR3: TGTGCCAGCAGCCTAAGGGGGCAGGGCAGGGATTCACCCCTCCACTTT. Protein: CASSLRGQGRDSPLHF.